This T cell receptor (beta chain) was retrieved from a study of regulatory T cells. Amplification used 52 TRBV primers and 13 TRBJ primers. Only in-frame clones appear in the TCRdb table, and some are missing; sequencing was by immunoSEQ multiplex PCR. Among almost 30,000 clones listed, around 92% were seen once. Study-wide results and caveats: In CD3G-deficient patients, conventional CD4+ T cells were enriched for hydrophobic CDR3 residues at positions 6 and 7.

Notes on this clone: The antigen remains undetermined.

Germline V gives CDR1 MNHNS, CDR2 SASEGT. The CDR3 runs 14 residues. Trimming at V came to 4 bases and at J to 5 bases, leaving 7 bases not matched to a gene. The V call is TRBV6-1, the J call TRBJ1-2; 7 nucleotides match TRBD1. The receptor comes from a person under 30 with CD3G deficiency. Sequences were obtained from conventional CD4+ T cells sorted from blood. In DNA, the CDR3 is TGTGCCAGCAGTGCCAGGGGGAAGAATTATGGCTACACCTTC. Encoded protein: CASSARGKNYGYTF.